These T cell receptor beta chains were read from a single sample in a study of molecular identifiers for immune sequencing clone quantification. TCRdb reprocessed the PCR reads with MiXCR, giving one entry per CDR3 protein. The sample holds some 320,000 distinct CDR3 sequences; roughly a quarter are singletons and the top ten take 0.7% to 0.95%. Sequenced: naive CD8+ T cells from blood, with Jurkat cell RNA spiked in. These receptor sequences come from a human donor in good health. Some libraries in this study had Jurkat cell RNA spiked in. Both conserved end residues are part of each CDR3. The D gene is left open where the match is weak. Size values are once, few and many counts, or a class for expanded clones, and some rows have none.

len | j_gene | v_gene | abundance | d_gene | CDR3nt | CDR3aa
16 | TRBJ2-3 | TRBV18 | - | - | TGTGCCAGCTCACTGTCTGGCGGCTCTAGCACAGATACGCAGTATTTT | CASSLSGGSSTDTQYF
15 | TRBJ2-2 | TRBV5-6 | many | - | TGTGCCAGCAGCTTAGGGGGGTCTGCGGCCGGGGAGCTGTTTTTT | CASSLGGSAAGELFF
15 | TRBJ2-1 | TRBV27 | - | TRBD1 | TGTGCCAGCAGTTTGGGGACAGGCTCCTACAATGAGCAGTTCTTC | CASSLGTGSYNEQFF
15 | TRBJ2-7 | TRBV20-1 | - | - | TGCAGTGCTACCGTAGCGGAAACCGGTTTGTGGGAGCAGTACTTC | CSATVAETGLWEQYF
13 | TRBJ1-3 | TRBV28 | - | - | TGTGCCAGCAGCCCAGGGGCTGGAAACACCATATATTTT | CASSPGAGNTIYF
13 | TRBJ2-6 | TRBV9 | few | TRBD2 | TGTGCCAGTAGCGGGTTAGGGGCCAACGTCCTGACTTTC | CASSGLGANVLTF
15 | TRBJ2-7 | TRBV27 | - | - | TGTGCCAGCAGTTTAAACGTGGGTTTGGCCTATGAGCGGTACTTC | CASSLNVGLAYERYF
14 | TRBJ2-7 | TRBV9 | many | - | TGTGCCAGCAGCGTAGTGGACAATCCCTACGAGCAGTACTTC | CASSVVDNPYEQYF
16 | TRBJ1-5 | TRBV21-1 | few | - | TGTGCCAGCAGCACGACAGATACGGGGGGGGGTCAGCCCCAGCATTTT | CASSTTDTGGGQPQHF
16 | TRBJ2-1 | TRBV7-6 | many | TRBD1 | TGTGCCAGCAGCTTCGAACCGGGACAGGGAGCGTATGAGCAGTTCTTC | CASSFEPGQGAYEQFF
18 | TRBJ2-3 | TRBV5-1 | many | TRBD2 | TGCGCCAGCAGTGCCGGGACTAGCGGTGACCCTAGCACAGATACGCAGTATTTT | CASSAGTSGDPSTDTQYF
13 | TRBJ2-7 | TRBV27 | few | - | TGTGCCAGCAGTCCCCACCTTGGGTACGAGCAGTACTTC | CASSPHLGYEQYF
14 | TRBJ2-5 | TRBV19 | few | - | TGTGCCAGTAGTATAGACCCTATAGGAGAGACCCAGTACTTC | CASSIDPIGETQYF
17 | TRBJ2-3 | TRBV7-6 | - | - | TGTGCCAGCAGCTTAGACCACGTGCTAGCGTATGGAGATACGCAGTATTTT | CASSLDHVLAYGDTQYF